One T cell receptor (beta chain) is described in this entry. V lost 4 bases to trimming and J lost 6 bases; unmatched junction nucleotides: 6. The CDR3 is 14 amino acids. CDR1 is SNHLY, CDR2 FYNNEI, per germline. This sample stems from a study of OX40 agonist ivuxolimab in advanced cancers. Study-level background: Ivuxolimab is an agonistic anti-OX40 (CD134) antibody, and patients were treated with it. Participants, 82.7% male, averaged about 59 years of age, ranging from about 20 to 79.

The data were produced by immunoSEQ multiplex PCR, yet TCRdb's version contains in-frame clones alone and is incomplete. The table shows 35,000 to 45,000 clones, with over 65% occurring only once. The specimen was CD4+ or CD8+ T cells sorted from blood, collected in a trial of the OX40 agonist ivuxolimab. The rearrangement links TRBV2 to TRBJ2-7; 10 nucleotides line up with TRBD2. The clonotype originates from an adult with an advanced solid tumor such as melanoma, head and neck, liver or kidney cancer. The CDR3 protein is CASSVASGSSEQYF. The CDR3 nucleotides read TGTGCCAGCAGTGTAGCTAGCGGGAGTTCCGAGCAGTACTTC.